This T cell receptor beta chain derives from a study of blood T cell repertoires in COVID-19. CDR1 and CDR2 (germline): MGHRA, YSYEKL. CDR3 length equals 16 residues. V gave up 4 bases and J gave up 1 base; unmatched junction bases: 5. Source study methods: Nucleated cell counts were estimated from reference gene primer amplification. Profiled with immunoSEQ multiplex PCR; TCRdb holds only in-frame clones, not every one. That table furnishes V, J and clone size, whereas the DNA furnished D and trimming. This sample has some 200,000 clones; approximately 80% occur once, and the top ten carry under 12%.

The chain joins TRBV4-1 to TRBJ1-4; 8 nucleotides match TRBD1. Sequenced sample: peripheral blood. The receptor was isolated from a woman of 80 years or more with COVID-19, enrolled during active disease. In DNA, the CDR3 is TGCGCCAGCAGCCCTGGACAGGGCATAACTAATGAAAAACTGTTTTTT. Translation gives CASSPGQGITNEKLFF.